This T cell receptor beta chain was obtained from a study of CD4 T cells in relation to SARS-CoV-2 and coronaviruses. The length of the CDR3 is 15 residues. J gave up 6 bases and V 2 bases, and 6 bases lay outside the gene matches. The germline gives CDR1 MNHNS, CDR2 SASEGT. TCRdb's copy holds only in-frame clones and misses some; the assay was immunoSEQ multiplex PCR. The table records 8,500 to 13,000 clones, about 79% of them present only once. Concerning this clone: Its antigen is not known.

Unexposed donor CD4+ T cells date from about 2011-2018, before the COVID-19 pandemic. The cells were cultured for less than twelve days before CD4+ T cells were isolated. The chain links TRBV6-1 to TRBJ2-3; 9 nucleotides line up with TRBD1. Specimen: CD4+ T cells from PBMCs, cultured in vitro. This receptor was identified in a human donor in good health. The CDR3 nucleotides are TGTGCCAGCAGTGAACAGGGACAGGGAGGGGATACGCAGTATTTT. It yields the protein CASSEQGQGGDTQYF.